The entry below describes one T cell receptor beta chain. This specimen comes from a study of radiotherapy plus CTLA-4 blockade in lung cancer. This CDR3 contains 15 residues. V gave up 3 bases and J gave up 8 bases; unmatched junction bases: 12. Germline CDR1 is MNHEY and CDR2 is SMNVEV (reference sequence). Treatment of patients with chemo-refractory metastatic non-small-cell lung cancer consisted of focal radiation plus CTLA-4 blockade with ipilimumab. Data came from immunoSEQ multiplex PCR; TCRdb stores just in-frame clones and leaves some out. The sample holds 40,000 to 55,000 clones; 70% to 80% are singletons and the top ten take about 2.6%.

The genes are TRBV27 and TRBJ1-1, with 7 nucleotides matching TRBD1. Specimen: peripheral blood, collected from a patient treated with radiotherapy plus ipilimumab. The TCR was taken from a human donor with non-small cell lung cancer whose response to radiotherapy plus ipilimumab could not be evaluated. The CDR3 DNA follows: TGTGCCAGCAGTTTCTTACCTGGACAGGCTGCCGAAGCTTTCTTT. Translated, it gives CASSFLPGQAAEAFF.